A selection of T cell receptor beta chains follows, all from one sample in a study of blood T cell repertoires in COVID-19. Assay used: immunoSEQ multiplex PCR; TCRdb lists only in-frame clones, some missing. The sample yields under 300,000 clones, 89% seen once. The sequenced sample consisted of PBMCs or T cells enriched from blood (not recorded which). The receptors originated from a middle-aged woman who had recovered from COVID-19. Each CDR3 is given with its conserved first and last residue. Fields, in order: V gene, clone size, J gene, D gene, CDR3 protein, CDR3 DNA. The D gene is left open where the match is weak. The size of a clone is reported for some rows only, either as once, few or many, or as a class for expanded clones.

v_call: TRBV7-9
clone_size: .
j_call: TRBJ2-7
d_call: TRBD1
cdr3_aa: CASTPRDRPPYEQYF
cdr3_nt: TGTGCCAGCACCCCTAGGGACAGGCCCCCCTACGAGCAGTACTTC

v_call: TRBV18
clone_size: .
j_call: TRBJ2-7
d_call: .
cdr3_aa: CASSTGGLPYEQYF
cdr3_nt: TGTGCCAGCTCTACAGGGGGACTACCCTACGAGCAGTACTTC

v_call: TRBV5-6
clone_size: .
j_call: TRBJ1-2
d_call: .
cdr3_aa: CASSLIRSGGYTF
cdr3_nt: TGTGCCAGCAGCTTAATTCGAAGCGGTGGCTACACCTTC

v_call: TRBV12-5
clone_size: .
j_call: TRBJ1-1
d_call: .
cdr3_aa: CASGLNTMNTEAFF
cdr3_nt: TGTGCTAGTGGTTTAAACACCATGAACACTGAAGCTTTCTTT

v_call: TRBV7-6
clone_size: .
j_call: TRBJ2-1
d_call: TRBD1
cdr3_aa: CASSLRDRGYNEQFF
cdr3_nt: TGTGCCAGCAGCTTGCGGGACAGGGGGTATAATGAGCAGTTCTTC

v_call: TRBV5-1
clone_size: .
j_call: TRBJ1-1
d_call: .
cdr3_aa: CASSQKVEPSNTEAFF
cdr3_nt: TGCGCCAGCAGCCAAAAGGTGGAGCCGTCGAACACTGAAGCTTTCTTT

v_call: TRBV2
clone_size: .
j_call: TRBJ1-1
d_call: TRBD1
cdr3_aa: CASSDRAGGGNTEAFF
cdr3_nt: TGTGCCAGCAGTGATAGGGCAGGGGGTGGGAACACTGAAGCTTTCTTT

v_call: TRBV7-2
clone_size: .
j_call: TRBJ1-2
d_call: TRBD1
cdr3_aa: CASSFVPGQLNYGYTF
cdr3_nt: TGTGCCAGCAGCTTCGTCCCGGGACAGTTAAACTATGGCTACACCTTC

v_call: TRBV18
clone_size: .
j_call: TRBJ1-1
d_call: .
cdr3_aa: CASSPPHTANTEAFF
cdr3_nt: TGTGCCAGCTCACCACCGCACACAGCTAACACTGAAGCTTTCTTT

v_call: TRBV18
clone_size: .
j_call: TRBJ1-4
d_call: TRBD1
cdr3_aa: CASSNGQALTNEKLFF
cdr3_nt: TGTGCCAGCTCGAACGGACAGGCTTTAACTAATGAAAAACTGTTTTTT

v_call: TRBV19
clone_size: .
j_call: TRBJ1-4
d_call: TRBD1
cdr3_aa: CASNRFRGRNEKLFF
cdr3_nt: TGTGCCAGTAATAGGTTCAGGGGGCGAAATGAAAAACTGTTTTTT

v_call: TRBV7-2
clone_size: once
j_call: TRBJ1-2
d_call: TRBD1
cdr3_aa: CASSWQGDGYTF
cdr3_nt: TGTGCCAGCAGCTGGCAGGGGGATGGCTACACCTTC

v_call: TRBV5-1
clone_size: once
j_call: TRBJ2-4
d_call: .
cdr3_aa: CASSLEQSNIQYF
cdr3_nt: TGCGCCAGCAGCTTGGAGCAATCCAACATTCAGTACTTC

v_call: TRBV3-1/TRBV3-2
clone_size: .
j_call: TRBJ1-3
d_call: .
cdr3_aa: CASSRSETGNTIYF
cdr3_nt: TGTGCCAGCAGCCGGTCTGAGACTGGAAACACCATATATTTT

v_call: TRBV7-8
clone_size: .
j_call: TRBJ1-1
d_call: .
cdr3_aa: CASSFGREPTEAFF
cdr3_nt: TGTGCCAGCAGCTTTGGACGGGAACCCACTGAAGCTTTCTTT

v_call: TRBV7-8
clone_size: .
j_call: TRBJ1-2
d_call: TRBD1
cdr3_aa: CASSRRDRPMITNYGYTF
cdr3_nt: TGTGCCAGCAGCAGGCGGGACAGGCCGATGATTACTAACTATGGCTACACCTTC

v_call: TRBV5-1
clone_size: .
j_call: TRBJ2-6
d_call: .
cdr3_aa: CASSPQVSSGANVLTF
cdr3_nt: TGCGCCAGCAGCCCGCAGGTTAGCTCTGGGGCCAACGTCCTGACTTTC

v_call: TRBV5-1
clone_size: .
j_call: TRBJ1-4
d_call: .
cdr3_aa: CASSSSQEGEKLFF
cdr3_nt: TGCGCCAGCAGCTCCAGCCAAGAGGGCGAAAAACTGTTTTTT

v_call: TRBV6-1
clone_size: .
j_call: TRBJ1-5
d_call: .
cdr3_aa: CASSEVQGLNQPQHF
cdr3_nt: TGTGCCAGCAGTGAAGTACAGGGCCTAAATCAGCCCCAGCATTTT

v_call: TRBV29-1
clone_size: once
j_call: TRBJ2-5
d_call: .
cdr3_aa: CSVEGGRGSGSQYF
cdr3_nt: TGCAGCGTCGAGGGTGGACGGGGTTCTGGGTCCCAGTACTTC

v_call: TRBV11-2
clone_size: .
j_call: TRBJ2-3
d_call: .
cdr3_aa: CASSRGGGRADTQYF
cdr3_nt: TGTGCCAGCAGCCGAGGGGGAGGGAGGGCAGATACGCAGTATTTT

v_call: TRBV19
clone_size: .
j_call: TRBJ1-2
d_call: .
cdr3_aa: CASSIDLRALDYGYTF
cdr3_nt: TGTGCCAGTAGTATAGATCTGAGGGCGTTGGACTATGGCTACACCTTC